Below, one TCR beta chain is given with its context. Its antigen is unidentified. Template material for amplifying TCR beta CDR3 regions consisted of RNA transcripts. HTBI primers drove first-round RT-PCR of the TCR CDR3. TCRdb redid the calling of the multiplex PCR reads with MiXCR, one entry per CDR3 protein. Of a few hundred thousand distinct CDR3 sequences in the sample, roughly 17% are singletons; the top ten hold 15% to 20%. Enrolled ophthalmopathy patients presented with a Clinical Activity Score of at least 3, a NOSPECS grade of at least 4, and disease duration under 3 months. Diagnosis relied on clinical symptoms, serum thyroxine and TRAb, thyroid ultrasound and orbital computed tomography. The record originates from a study of T cells in Graves' hyperthyroidism and ophthalmopathy. Broader study findings: Most clonotypes expanded in thyroid above 0.001 were likewise present in blood.

The CDR3 length is 15 residues. CDR1 and CDR2 from the germline V gene are MNHEY and SVGEGT. V lost 4 bases and J 2 bases, leaving 15 bases between the germline ends. The V gene is TRBV6-2 or TRBV6-3, the J gene TRBJ2-7, with D perhaps given as TRBD1 or TRBD2 (7 bases each). Sequenced: blood. The receptor was derived from a woman between 18 and 29 years old with Graves' ophthalmopathy. CDR3 amino acids: CASSSPSGGAYEQYF. In DNA, the CDR3 is TGTGCCAGCAGTTCTCCCTCAGGGGGGGCCTACGAGCAGTACTTC.